Below, one T cell receptor beta chain is given with its context. TCRdb's table, derived via immunoSEQ multiplex PCR, lists solely in-frame clones and lacks some. Of roughly 130,000 clones listed, 84% are singletons. The data were taken from a study of blood T cell repertoires in COVID-19. V trimming: 1 base; J trimming: 6 bases; junction bases outside the gene matches: 7. The CDR3 consists of 16 residues. Germline CDR1 reads SEHNR; CDR2 reads FQNEAQ (reference sequence). This TCR was sampled from a woman in her fifties or sixties with acute COVID-19. The V gene is TRBV7-9, the J gene TRBJ2-3; the match to TRBD2 covers 10 bases. Material: PBMCs or T cells enriched from blood (not recorded which). The DNA for the CDR3 is TGTGCCAGCAGCTTAGGGCTAGCGGGAGTGGCGGATACGCAGTATTTT. Translation gives CASSLGLAGVADTQYF.